The text below deals with one T cell receptor beta chain. Germline CDR1 reads SGHKS; CDR2 reads YYEKEE (reference sequence). The CDR3 is 15 residues long. V was clipped by 4 bases and J by 5 bases, with 19 bases between them. Original data processing: Amplification from reference gene primers served as the basis for estimated nucleated cell counts. TCRdb's table, derived via immunoSEQ multiplex PCR, lists solely in-frame clones and lacks some. V and J calls plus clone size are reproduced from that table; the DNA served to infer D and trimming. The data show approximately 75,000 clones, with roughly 87% seen just once and 25% to 35% held by the top ten. This entry belongs to a study of blood T cell repertoires in COVID-19. Across the whole study: The samples span acute and convalescent COVID-19 from the United States, Italy and Spain. The cDNA or gDNA used as material had been derived from T cells, B-cell-depleted T cells, or PBMCs.

What was sequenced was peripheral blood. The receptor was derived from a man aged 45 to 65 with acute or convalescent COVID-19. The rearrangement joins TRBV5-5 to TRBJ2-7; D might be TRBD1 (5 bases). The CDR3 loop is CASSQSQVGYDEQYF. DNA of the CDR3: TGTGCCAGCAGCCAATCACAGGTGGGGTACGACGAGCAGTACTTC.